This TCR beta chain was sequenced in a study of control samples from healthy donors and cancer patients (dated by TCRdb to 2018 to 2020). The junction shows trimming of 7 bases on V and 5 bases on J, plus 15 bases between the germline ends. Spanning cysteine to phenylalanine, the CDR3 consists of 13 amino acids. The CDR3 DNA has 39 bases and is translated from base 1. CDR1 MNHEY and CDR2 SVGAGI were looked up in the germline V gene. With regard to this clone: Its cognate antigen has yet to be identified. Per-base quality was not reported, and no clone a single base away is much larger than it.

Libraries came from the immunoSEQ multiplex PCR assay. TCRdb stores this immuneACCESS table with in-frame sequences only. Part of the clones is absent; in the studies checked, under half of the shortfall reflects unresolved V genes, and no reason is known for the rest. Here the sample has about 39,000 clones; 83% occur a single time. 45% to 50% of the sample is held by the ten biggest clonotypes. The TCR sequence derives from a man in his fifties or sixties in good health. Rearrangement joined TRBV6-5 to TRBJ2-7, and TRBD2 may be the D gene, going by 6 matching bases. Sample: blood. The DNA is TGTGCCAGCATGGGGGGAGATTCGGACGAGCAGTACTTC. This sequence encodes CASMGGDSDEQYF.